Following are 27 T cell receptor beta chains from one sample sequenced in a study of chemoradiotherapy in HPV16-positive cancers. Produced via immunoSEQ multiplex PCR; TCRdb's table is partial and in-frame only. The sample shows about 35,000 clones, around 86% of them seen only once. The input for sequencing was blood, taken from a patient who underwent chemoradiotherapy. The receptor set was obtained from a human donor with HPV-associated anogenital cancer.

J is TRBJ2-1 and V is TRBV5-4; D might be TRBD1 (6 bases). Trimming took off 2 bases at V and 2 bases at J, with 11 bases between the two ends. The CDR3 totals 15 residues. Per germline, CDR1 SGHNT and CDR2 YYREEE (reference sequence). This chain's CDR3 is CASSFHGGAYNEQFF. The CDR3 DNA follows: TGTGCCAGCAGCTTTCATGGGGGCGCCTACAATGAGCAGTTCTTC. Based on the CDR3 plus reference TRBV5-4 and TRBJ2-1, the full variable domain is ETGVTQSPTHLIKTRGQQVTLRCSSQSGHNTVSWYQQALGQGPQFIFQYYREEENGRGNFPPRFSGLQFPNYSSELNVNALELDDSALYLCASSFHGGAYNEQFFGPGTRLTVL.

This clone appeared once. CDR3 DNA: TGCGCCAGCAGCGCTAAGGTCTCCGGGACAGGGGACTTGGATGGCTACACCTTC. It codes for CASSAKVSGTGDLDGYTF. This chain connects TRBV10-1 to TRBJ1-2; 10 nucleotides match TRBD1. CDR1 is WNHNN, CDR2 SYGVQD, per germline (reference sequence). The junction had 19 bases not matched to a gene; V was cut back by 6 bases and J by 6 bases. The CDR3 sequence is 18 residues long.

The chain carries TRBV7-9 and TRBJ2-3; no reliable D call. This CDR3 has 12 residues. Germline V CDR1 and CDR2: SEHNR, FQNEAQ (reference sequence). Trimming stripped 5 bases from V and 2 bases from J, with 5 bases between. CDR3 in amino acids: CASSISTDTQYF. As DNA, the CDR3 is TGTGCCAGCAGCATCTCCACAGATACGCAGTATTTT.

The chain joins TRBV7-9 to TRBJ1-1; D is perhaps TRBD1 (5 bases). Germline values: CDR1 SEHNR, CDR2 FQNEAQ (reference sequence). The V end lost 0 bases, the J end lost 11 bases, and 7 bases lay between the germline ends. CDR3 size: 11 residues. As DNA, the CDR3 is TGTGCCAGCAGCTTAGCGGGGGGGGCTTTCTTT. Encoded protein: CASSLAGGAFF.

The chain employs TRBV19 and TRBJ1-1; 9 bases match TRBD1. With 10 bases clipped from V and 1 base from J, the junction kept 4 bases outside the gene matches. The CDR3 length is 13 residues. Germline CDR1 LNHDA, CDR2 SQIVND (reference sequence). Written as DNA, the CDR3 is TGTGCCACCGCGGACAGGGGGAACACTGAAGCTTTCTTT. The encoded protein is CATADRGNTEAFF.

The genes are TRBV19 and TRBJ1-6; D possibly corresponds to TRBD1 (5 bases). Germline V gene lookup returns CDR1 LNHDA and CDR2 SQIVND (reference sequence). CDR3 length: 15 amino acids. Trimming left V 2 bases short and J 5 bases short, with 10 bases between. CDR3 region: CASSIRDGNNSPLHF. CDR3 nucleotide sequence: TGTGCCAGTAGTATAAGGGACGGGAATAATTCACCCCTCCACTTT. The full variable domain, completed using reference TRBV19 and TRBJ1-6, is DGGITQSPKYLFRKEGQNVTLSCEQNLNHDAMYWYRQDPGQGLRLIYYSQIVNDFQKGDIAEGYSVSREKKESFPLTVTSAQKNPTAFYLCASSIRDGNNSPLHFGNGTRLTVT.

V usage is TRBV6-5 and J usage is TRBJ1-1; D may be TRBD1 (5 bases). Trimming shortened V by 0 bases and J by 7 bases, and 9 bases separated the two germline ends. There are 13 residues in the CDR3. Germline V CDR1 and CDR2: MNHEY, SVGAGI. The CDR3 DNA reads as TGTGCCAGCAGTTACTCGAGGGGCAGTGAAGCTTTCTTT. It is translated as CASSYSRGSEAFF.

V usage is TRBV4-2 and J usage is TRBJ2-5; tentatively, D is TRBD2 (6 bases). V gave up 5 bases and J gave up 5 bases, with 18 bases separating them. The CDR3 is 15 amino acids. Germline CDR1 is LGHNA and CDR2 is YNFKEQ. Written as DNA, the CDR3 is TGTGCCAGCAGCGCACTAGCCATGGGTGGTGAGACCCAGTACTTC. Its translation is CASSALAMGGETQYF.

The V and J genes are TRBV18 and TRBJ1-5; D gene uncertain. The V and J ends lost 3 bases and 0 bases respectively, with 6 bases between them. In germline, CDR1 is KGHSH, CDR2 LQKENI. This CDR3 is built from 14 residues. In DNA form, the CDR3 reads TGTGCCAGCTCACCGGGTGTTAGCAATCAGCCCCAGCATTTT. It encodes CASSPGVSNQPQHF.

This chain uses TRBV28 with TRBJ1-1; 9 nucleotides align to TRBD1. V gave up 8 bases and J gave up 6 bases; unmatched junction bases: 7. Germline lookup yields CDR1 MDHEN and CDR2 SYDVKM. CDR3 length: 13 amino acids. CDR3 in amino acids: CASSGGQGSEAFF. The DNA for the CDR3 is TGTGCCAGCTCCGGGGGACAGGGCTCTGAAGCTTTCTTT.

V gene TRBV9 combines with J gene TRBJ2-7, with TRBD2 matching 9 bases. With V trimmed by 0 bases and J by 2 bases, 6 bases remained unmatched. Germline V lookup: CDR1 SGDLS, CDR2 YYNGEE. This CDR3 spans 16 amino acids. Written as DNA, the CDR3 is TGTGCCAGCAGCGTAGATCGGGCTAGCGGGGCCTACGAGCAGTACTTC. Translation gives CASSVDRASGAYEQYF.

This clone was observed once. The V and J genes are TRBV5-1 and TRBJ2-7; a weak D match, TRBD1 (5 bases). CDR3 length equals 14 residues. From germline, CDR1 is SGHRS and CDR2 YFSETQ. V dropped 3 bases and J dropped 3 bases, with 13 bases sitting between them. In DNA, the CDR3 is TGCGCCAGCAGCTCAGACAGCGCTATCTACGAGCAGTACTTC. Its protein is CASSSDSAIYEQYF.

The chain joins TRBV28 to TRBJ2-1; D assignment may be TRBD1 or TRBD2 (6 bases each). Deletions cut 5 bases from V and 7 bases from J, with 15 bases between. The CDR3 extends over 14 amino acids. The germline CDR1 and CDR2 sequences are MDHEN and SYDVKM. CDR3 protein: CASSLGGPPNEQFF. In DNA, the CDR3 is TGTGCCAGCAGTCTCGGGGGCCCTCCTAATGAGCAGTTCTTC.

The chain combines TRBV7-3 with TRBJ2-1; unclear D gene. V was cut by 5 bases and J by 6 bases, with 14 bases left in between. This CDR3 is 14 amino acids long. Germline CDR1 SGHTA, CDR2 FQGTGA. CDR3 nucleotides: TGTGCCAGCAGCCACCCGGTGGTAGGCAATGAGCAGTTCTTC. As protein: CASSHPVVGNEQFF.

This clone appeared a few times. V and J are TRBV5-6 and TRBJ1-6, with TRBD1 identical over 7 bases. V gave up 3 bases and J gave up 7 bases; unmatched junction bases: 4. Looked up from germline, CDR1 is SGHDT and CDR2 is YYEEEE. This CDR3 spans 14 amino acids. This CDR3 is CASSYPGQNSPLHF. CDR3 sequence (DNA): TGTGCCAGCAGCTACCCGGGACAGAATTCACCCCTCCACTTT.

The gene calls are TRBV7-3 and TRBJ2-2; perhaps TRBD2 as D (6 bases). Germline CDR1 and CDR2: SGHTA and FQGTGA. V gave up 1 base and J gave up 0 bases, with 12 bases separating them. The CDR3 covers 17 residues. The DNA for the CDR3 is TGTGCCAGCAGCTTAAGAGGCGGGGACCCGAACACCGGGGAGCTGTTTTTT. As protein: CASSLRGGDPNTGELFF.

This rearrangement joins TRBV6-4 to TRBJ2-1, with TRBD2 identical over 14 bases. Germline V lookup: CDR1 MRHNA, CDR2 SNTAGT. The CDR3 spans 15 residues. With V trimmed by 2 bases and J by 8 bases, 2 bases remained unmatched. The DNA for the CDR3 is TGTGCCAGCAGTGACGGACTAGCGGGGGGACATGAGCAGTTCTTC. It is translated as CASSDGLAGGHEQFF.

The CDR3 is CASSSSLVRSTNQPQHF. Written as DNA, the CDR3 is TGTGCCAGCAGCTCATCCCTTGTCAGGTCAACCAATCAGCCCCAGCATTTT. The J gene is TRBJ1-5, the V gene TRBV7-9; D not resolved. CDR1 SEHNR and CDR2 FQNEAQ come from the germline V gene (reference sequence). There are 17 residues in the CDR3. The V and J ends lost 4 bases and 3 bases respectively, with 19 bases between them.

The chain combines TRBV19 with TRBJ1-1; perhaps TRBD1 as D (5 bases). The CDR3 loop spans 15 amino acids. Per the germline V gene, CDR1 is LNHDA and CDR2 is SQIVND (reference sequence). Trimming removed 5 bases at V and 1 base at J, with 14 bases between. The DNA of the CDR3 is TGTGCCAGTAGTCATCTCCCGACAGAGAACACTGAAGCTTTCTTT. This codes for CASSHLPTENTEAFF.

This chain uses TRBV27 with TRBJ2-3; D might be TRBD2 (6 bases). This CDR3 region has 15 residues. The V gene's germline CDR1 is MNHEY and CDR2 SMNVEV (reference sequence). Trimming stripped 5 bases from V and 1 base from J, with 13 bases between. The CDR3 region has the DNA TGTGCCAGCAGTCGGGCGGGGTGGGGCACAGATACGCAGTATTTT. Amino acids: CASSRAGWGTDTQYF.

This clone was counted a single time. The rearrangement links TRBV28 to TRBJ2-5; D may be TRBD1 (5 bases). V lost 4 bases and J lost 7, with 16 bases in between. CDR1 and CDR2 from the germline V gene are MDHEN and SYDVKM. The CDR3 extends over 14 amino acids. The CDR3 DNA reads TGTGCCAGCAGTTCGCCCTCAGGGTCAGGGACCCAGTACTTC. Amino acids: CASSSPSGSGTQYF.

CDR3 DNA: TGTGCCAGCAGCCCTAGGTGGCGACAGGGGATTCTGAACACTGAAGCTTTCTTT. It is translated as CASSPRWRQGILNTEAFF. This chain uses TRBV7-9 with TRBJ1-1, with 8 bases matching TRBD1. This CDR3 comprises 18 residues. The germline V gene encodes CDR1 SEHNR and CDR2 FQNEAQ (reference sequence). Trimming cost V 5 bases and J 0 bases; bases outside gene matches: 14.

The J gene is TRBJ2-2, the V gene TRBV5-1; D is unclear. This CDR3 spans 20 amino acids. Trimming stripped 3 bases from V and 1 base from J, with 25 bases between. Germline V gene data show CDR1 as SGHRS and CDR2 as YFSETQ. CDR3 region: CASSSSKRDHYRWNTGELFF. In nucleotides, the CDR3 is TGCGCCAGCAGCTCCAGCAAACGTGACCACTACCGTTGGAACACCGGGGAGCTGTTTTTT.

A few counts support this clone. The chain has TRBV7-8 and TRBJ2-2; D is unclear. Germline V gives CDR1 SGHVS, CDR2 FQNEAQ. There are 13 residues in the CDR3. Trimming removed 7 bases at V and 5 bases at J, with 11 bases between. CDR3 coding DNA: TGTGCCAGCATGTCTCTGTGGACCGGGGAGCTGTTTTTT. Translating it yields CASMSLWTGELFF.

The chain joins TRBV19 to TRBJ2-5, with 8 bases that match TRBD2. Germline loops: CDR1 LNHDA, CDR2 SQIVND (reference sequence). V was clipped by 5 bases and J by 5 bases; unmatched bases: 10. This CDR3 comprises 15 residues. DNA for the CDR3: TGTGCCAGTAGTTTCGGACTAGCCCAGGTGGAGACCCAGTACTTC. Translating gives CASSFGLAQVETQYF.

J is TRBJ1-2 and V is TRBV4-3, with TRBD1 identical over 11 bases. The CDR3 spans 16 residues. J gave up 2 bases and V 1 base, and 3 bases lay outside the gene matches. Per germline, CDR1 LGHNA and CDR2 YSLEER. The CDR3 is CASSQGTGGENYGYTF. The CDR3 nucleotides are TGCGCCAGCAGCCAAGGGACAGGGGGCGAAAACTATGGCTACACCTTC.

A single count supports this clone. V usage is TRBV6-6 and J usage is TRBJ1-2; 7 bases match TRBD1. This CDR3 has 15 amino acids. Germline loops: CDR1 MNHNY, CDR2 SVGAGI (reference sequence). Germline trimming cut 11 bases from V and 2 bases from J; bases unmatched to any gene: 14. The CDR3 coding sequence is TGTGCCTCCCACCATAGAACAGGGGCGAACTATGGCTACACCTTC. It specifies CASHHRTGANYGYTF.